This T cell receptor beta chain is drawn from a study of OX40 agonist ivuxolimab in advanced cancers. The wider study: Across the patients, intravenous ivuxolimab was delivered every 2 weeks at 0.01 to 10 mg/kg. Antecedent anti-PD-1, anti-PD-L1 or anti-CTLA-4 therapy was permissible, with roughly 36% having received some. Findings and caveats of the study: Clones of CD4+ and CD8+ blood T cells grew by week 6 at doses of 0.1 to 3.0 mg/kg.

Details on this clone: What it binds is unknown.

The data were produced by immunoSEQ multiplex PCR, yet TCRdb's version contains in-frame clones alone and is incomplete. The sample holds around 76,000 clones; 60% to 80% are singletons and the top ten take around 5%. CDR3 length equals 12 residues. Germline values: CDR1 MNHEY, CDR2 SMNVEV (reference sequence). Trimming left V 5 bases short and J 4 bases short, with 6 bases between. This sequence joins TRBV27 and TRBJ2-1; possible D gene TRBD1, 6 bases. The source of this sequence is an adult with an advanced solid tumor such as melanoma, head and neck, liver or kidney cancer. This specimen consisted of CD4+ or CD8+ T cells sorted from blood, obtained in a trial of the OX40 agonist ivuxolimab. DNA for the CDR3: TGTGCCAGCAGTAGGGGGTACAATGAGCAGTTCTTC. Amino acid sequence: CASSRGYNEQFF.